Below, 22 T cell receptor beta chains from the same sample are listed, as sequenced in a study of shared clonotypes between healthy human individuals. Sequencing used immunoSEQ multiplex PCR; TCRdb keeps in-frame clones, though not all of them. The sample has more than 550,000 clones; about 92% are singletons. Material: memory CD8+ T cells from PBMCs. Stated subset: CD45RO+ cells pooled with CCR7-negative TemRA cells. The origin of the receptors is a man in his late teens or twenties in good health. Some clones in this sample may be carry-over from other donors' samples.

The rearrangement links TRBV6-5 to TRBJ2-3; no clear D. The V end was cut by 0 bases, the J end by 5 bases, with 3 bases between. The CDR3 sequence is 12 residues long. From germline, CDR1 is MNHEY and CDR2 SVGAGI. CDR3 loop: CASSYSLDTQYF. DNA of the CDR3: TGTGCCAGCAGTTACTCCCTAGATACGCAGTATTTT.

The V gene is TRBV7-9, the J gene TRBJ2-7; TRBD1 aligns across 9 bases. V was clipped by 4 bases and J by 3 bases; unmatched bases: 7. The CDR3 covers 15 residues. CDR1 and CDR2 (germline): SEHNR, FQNEAQ (reference sequence). CDR3 sequence (DNA): TGTGCCAGCAGCTCCCAGCCGGGACAGGGCTACGAGCAGTACTTC. Its translation is CASSSQPGQGYEQYF.

The chain recombines TRBV6-5 with TRBJ2-7, with unresolved D. V lost 6 bases, J lost 5 bases, and 17 bases lay in between. Germline assignment: CDR1 MNHEY and CDR2 SVGAGI. CDR3 length: 14 residues. CDR3 bases: TGTGCCAGCAGCCCCCAGAGTCCTCTTGACGAGCAGTACTTC. Its protein product is CASSPQSPLDEQYF.

This chain links TRBV15 with TRBJ1-4; D is possibly TRBD1 (6 bases). CDR1 and CDR2 from the germline V gene are LNHNV and YYDKDF (reference sequence). The ends were cut back, 2 bases at V and 7 bases at J, with 20 bases in the middle. CDR3 size: 17 residues. CDR3 DNA: TGTGCCACCAGCAGACCTCGACACAGGGCGCAGGCTGAAAAACTGTTTTTT. As protein: CATSRPRHRAQAEKLFF.

V usage is TRBV9 and J usage is TRBJ2-7, with D tentatively TRBD2 (7 bases). Trimming left V 3 bases short and J 6 bases short, with 16 bases between. CDR1 and CDR2 (germline): SGDLS, YYNGEE. This CDR3 region has 14 residues. DNA for the CDR3: TGTGCCAGCAGCGCCGAATGGGGGGGCAGCGAGCAGTACTTC. It encodes CASSAEWGGSEQYF. Combining the CDR3 with reference TRBV9 and TRBJ2-7 gives the whole variable domain DSGVTQTPKHLITATGQRVTLRCSPRSGDLSVYWYQQSLDQGLQFLIQYYNGEERAKGNILERFSAQQFPDLHSELNLSSLELGDSALYFCASSAEWGGSEQYFGPGTRLTVT.

The rearrangement uses TRBV7-2 and TRBJ2-2; D perhaps matches TRBD2 (5 bases). The CDR3 totals 16 residues. Trimming took off 0 bases at V and 4 bases at J, with 12 bases between the two ends. Germline V gives CDR1 SGHTA, CDR2 FQGNSA. The DNA of the CDR3 is TGTGCCAGCAGCTTAGCGCCCGGGATTGGCACCGGGGAGCTGTTTTTT. Amino acids: CASSLAPGIGTGELFF.

The chain couples TRBV5-6 to TRBJ2-7, with 7 bases aligning to TRBD2. The V gene end was trimmed by 4 bases and the J gene end by 3 bases; junction bases not matched to a gene: 10. Germline values: CDR1 SGHDT, CDR2 YYEEEE. The CDR3 covers 15 residues. The chain's CDR3 is CASSHLERGGYEQYF. The CDR3 coding sequence is TGTGCCAGCAGCCATCTAGAGCGCGGGGGCTACGAGCAGTACTTC.

The chain recombines TRBV4-1 with TRBJ2-7; unclear D gene. The CDR3 consists of 18 residues. Trimming stripped 0 bases from V and 5 bases from J, with 23 bases between. The V gene's germline CDR1 is MGHRA and CDR2 YSYEKL. Here the CDR3 DNA reads TGCGCCAGCAGCCAAGATAGTAGTCCGAGGTCCACAGTGCACGAGCAGTACTTC. It is translated as CASSQDSSPRSTVHEQYF.

The chain employs TRBV5-1 and TRBJ2-7, with TRBD2 identical over 12 bases. This CDR3 is built from 15 residues. CDR1 is SGHRS, CDR2 YFSETQ, per germline. Trimming at V came to 2 bases and at J to 5 bases, leaving 5 bases not matched to a gene. CDR3 sequence: CASSFYLAGGDEQYF. DNA for the CDR3: TGCGCCAGCAGCTTCTACCTAGCGGGAGGGGACGAGCAGTACTTC.

This CDR3 reads CASKGGTEAFF. CDR3 coding DNA: TGTGCCAGCAAAGGGGGCACAGAAGCTTTCTTT. The genes are TRBV25-1 and TRBJ1-1; 7 positions agree with TRBD1. The ends lost 7 bases at V and 8 bases at J; junction bases unmatched: 4. Germline lookup yields CDR1 MGHDK and CDR2 SYGVNS. The CDR3 loop spans 11 amino acids.

V and J are TRBV5-4 and TRBJ1-3, with a possible D match to TRBD1 (5 bases). The CDR3 has 17 residues. V was trimmed by 4 bases and J by 2 bases, leaving 19 bases between them. Germline CDR1 reads SGHNT; CDR2 reads YYREEE (reference sequence). The DNA of the CDR3 is TGTGCCAGCAGCACTCGGGACCCCGGAGGCCCTGGAAACACCATATATTTT. Translation gives CASSTRDPGGPGNTIYF.

J is TRBJ2-7 and V is TRBV11-2, with 7 bases identical to TRBD2. Germline V lookup: CDR1 SGHAT, CDR2 FQNNGV. V shed 4 bases and J 0 bases; nucleotides not matched to a gene: 6. The CDR3 has 15 residues. CDR3 sequence: CASSSPSGLSYEQYF. The CDR3 DNA is TGTGCCAGCAGCTCGCCTAGCGGACTCTCCTACGAGCAGTACTTC. Based on the CDR3 plus reference TRBV11-2 and TRBJ2-7, the full variable domain is EAGVAQSPRYKIIEKRQSVAFWCNPISGHATLYWYQQILGQGPKLLIQFQNNGVVDDSQLPKDRFSAERLKGVDSTLKIQPAKLEDSAVYLCASSSPSGLSYEQYFGPGTRLTVT.

This rearrangement joins TRBV29-1 to TRBJ2-7; TRBD2 matches 8 bases. The V segment lost 7 bases and the J segment 6 bases; nucleotides outside the gene matches: 8. This CDR3 has 12 residues. CDR1 is SQVTM, CDR2 ANQGSEA, per germline. CDR3 nucleotides: TGCAGCGCTCTTCCGGGAGGGGGCGAGCAGTACTTC. Amino acid sequence: CSALPGGGEQYF.

This clone was seen just once. The chain carries TRBV4-1 and TRBJ2-2; D not resolved. Germline loops: CDR1 MGHRA, CDR2 YSYEKL. The CDR3 contains 15 residues. Trimming left V 4 bases short and J 1 base short, with 10 bases between. CDR3 DNA: TGCGCCAGCAGCCCGATAACGGTGAACACCGGGGAGCTGTTTTTT. Its translation is CASSPITVNTGELFF.

The chain links TRBV4-1 to TRBJ2-6; D is possibly TRBD2 (6 bases). CDR1 and CDR2 (germline): MGHRA, YSYEKL. The CDR3 is 14 residues long. Trimming cost V 0 bases and J 13 bases, with 13 bases left between them. CDR3 sequence reads: CASSQEGGLKVLTF. In DNA form, the CDR3 reads TGCGCCAGCAGCCAAGAGGGAGGCCTCAAGGTCCTGACTTTC.

The V and J genes are TRBV5-4 and TRBJ2-7; 7 bases agree with TRBD2. V lost 2 bases and J lost 4; bases outside the gene matches: 9. Looked up from germline, CDR1 is SGHNT and CDR2 is YYREEE (reference sequence). CDR3 length: 15 residues. In nucleotides, the CDR3 is TGTGCCAGCAGCTTCGGGTCTAGCGGACGTTACGAGCAGTACTTC. Translating it yields CASSFGSSGRYEQYF.

The chain is built from TRBV6-1 and TRBJ2-3; D may be TRBD2 (5 bases). V dropped 2 bases and J dropped 4 bases, with 19 bases sitting between them. CDR1 is MNHNS and CDR2 is SASEGT in the germline V gene. The CDR3 loop spans 17 amino acids. The CDR3 here is CASSEPWTEEIADTQYF. The CDR3 bases are TGTGCCAGCAGTGAACCGTGGACTGAGGAAATTGCAGATACGCAGTATTTT.

The chain joins TRBV6-5 to TRBJ2-2; no clear D gene. V lost 6 bases to trimming and J lost 6 bases, with 11 bases between them. The CDR3 is 13 residues long. The V gene's germline CDR1 is MNHEY and CDR2 SVGAGI. As DNA, the CDR3 is TGTGCCAGCAGCGTCAGAGGACCCGGGGAGCTGTTTTTT. Translating gives CASSVRGPGELFF.

V gene TRBV7-8 combines with J gene TRBJ2-5; 15 bases line up with TRBD2. Germline lookup yields CDR1 SGHVS and CDR2 FQNEAQ. V dropped 5 bases and J dropped 6; count of bases not matched to a gene: 10. This CDR3 region has 17 residues. The CDR3 here is CASSLGLAGGIWKTQYF. As DNA, the CDR3 is TGTGCCAGCAGCCTGGGACTAGCGGGAGGTATCTGGAAGACCCAGTACTTC.

This clone was picked up a small number of times. The genes are TRBV6-5 and TRBJ2-1; possibly TRBD2 for D (6 bases). Germline loops: CDR1 MNHEY, CDR2 SVGAGI. Trimming pared 6 bases from V and 7 bases from J, leaving 13 bases between. This CDR3 spans 13 amino acids. CDR3 coding DNA: TGTGCCAGCAGCCCCGGGACTGAGAATGAGCAGTTCTTC. Translation: CASSPGTENEQFF.

On this clone: This sequence is one base from a far larger clone and is likely a read error. The sample carries other DNA sequences with the same CDR3. This chain links TRBV9 with TRBJ2-3, with D unclear. Trimming removed 8 bases at V and 1 base at J, with 17 bases between. The CDR3 sequence is 15 residues long. CDR1 SGDLS and CDR2 YYNGEE come from the germline V gene. The DNA of the CDR3 is TGTGCCAGTAGCCCCGTACGAACGGGCACAGATACGCAGTATTTT. Amino acids: CASSPVRTGTDTQYF.

The CDR3 bases are TGTGCCAGCAGCTTAATAGGCGGGGGTGAAGCTTTCTTT. Amino acids: CASSLIGGGEAFF. The V and J genes are TRBV7-3 and TRBJ1-1; perhaps TRBD1 as D (5 bases). V shed 1 base and J shed 7 bases, with 10 bases lying between them. Per the germline V gene, CDR1 is SGHTA and CDR2 is FQGTGA. The length of the CDR3 is 13 residues.